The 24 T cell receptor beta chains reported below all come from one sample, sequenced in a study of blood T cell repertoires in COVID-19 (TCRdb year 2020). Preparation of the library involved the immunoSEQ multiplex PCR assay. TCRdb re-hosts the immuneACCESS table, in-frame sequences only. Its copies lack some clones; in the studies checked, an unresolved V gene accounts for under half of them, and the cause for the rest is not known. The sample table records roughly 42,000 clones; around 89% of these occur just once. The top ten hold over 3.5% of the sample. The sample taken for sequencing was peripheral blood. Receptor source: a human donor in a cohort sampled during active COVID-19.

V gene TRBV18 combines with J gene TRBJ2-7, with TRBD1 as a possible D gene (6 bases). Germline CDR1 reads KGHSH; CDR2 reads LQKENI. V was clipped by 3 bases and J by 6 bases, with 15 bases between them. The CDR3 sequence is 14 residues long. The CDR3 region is CASSPMEQGGEQYF. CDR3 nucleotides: TGTGCCAGCTCACCGATGGAACAGGGTGGCGAGCAGTACTTC.

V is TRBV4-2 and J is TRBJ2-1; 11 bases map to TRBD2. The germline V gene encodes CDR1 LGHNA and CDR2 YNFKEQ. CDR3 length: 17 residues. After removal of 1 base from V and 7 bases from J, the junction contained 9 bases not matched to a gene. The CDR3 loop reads CASSQGSWTSGLNEQFF. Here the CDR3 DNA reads TGTGCCAGCAGCCAAGGGTCGTGGACTAGCGGGTTGAATGAGCAGTTCTTC.

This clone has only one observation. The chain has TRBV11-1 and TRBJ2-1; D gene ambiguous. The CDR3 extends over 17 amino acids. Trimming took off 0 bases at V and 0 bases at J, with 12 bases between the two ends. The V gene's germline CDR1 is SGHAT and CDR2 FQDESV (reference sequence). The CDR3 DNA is TGTGCCAGCAGCTTAGCGGTAGTATCTAGCTCCTACAATGAGCAGTTCTTC. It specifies CASSLAVVSSSYNEQFF.

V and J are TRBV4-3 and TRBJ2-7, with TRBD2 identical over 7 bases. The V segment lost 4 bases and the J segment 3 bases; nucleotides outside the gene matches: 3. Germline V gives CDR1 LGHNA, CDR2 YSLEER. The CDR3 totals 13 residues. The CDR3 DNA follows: TGCGCCAGCAGCCGGTCTAGCGGCTACGAGCAGTACTTC. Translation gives CASSRSSGYEQYF.

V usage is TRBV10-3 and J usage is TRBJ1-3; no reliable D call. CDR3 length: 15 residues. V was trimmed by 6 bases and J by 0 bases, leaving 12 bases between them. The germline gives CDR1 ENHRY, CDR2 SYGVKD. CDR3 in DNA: TGTGCCATCAGACCGGAGGGCAGCTCTGGAAACACCATATATTTT. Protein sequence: CAIRPEGSSGNTIYF.

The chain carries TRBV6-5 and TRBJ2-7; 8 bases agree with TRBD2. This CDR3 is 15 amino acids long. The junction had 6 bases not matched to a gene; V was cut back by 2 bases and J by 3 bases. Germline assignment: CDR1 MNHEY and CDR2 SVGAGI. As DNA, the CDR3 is TGTGCCAGCAGTTACAGGAGCGGGGGAAACTACGAGCAGTACTTC. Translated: CASSYRSGGNYEQYF.

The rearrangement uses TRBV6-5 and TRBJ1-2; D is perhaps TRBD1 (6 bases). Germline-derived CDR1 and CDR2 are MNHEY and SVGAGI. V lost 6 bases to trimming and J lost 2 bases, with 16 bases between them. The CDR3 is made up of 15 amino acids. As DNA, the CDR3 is TGTGCCAGCAGGAGCGAGACAGGCTACAACTATGGCTACACCTTC. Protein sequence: CASRSETGYNYGYTF.

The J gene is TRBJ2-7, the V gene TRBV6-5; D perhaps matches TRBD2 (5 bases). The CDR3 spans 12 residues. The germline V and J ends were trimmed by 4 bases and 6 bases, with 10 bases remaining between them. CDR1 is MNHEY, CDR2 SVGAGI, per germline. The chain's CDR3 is CASSSFAGEQYF. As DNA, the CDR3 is TGTGCCAGCAGTTCCTTCGCGGGCGAGCAGTACTTC.

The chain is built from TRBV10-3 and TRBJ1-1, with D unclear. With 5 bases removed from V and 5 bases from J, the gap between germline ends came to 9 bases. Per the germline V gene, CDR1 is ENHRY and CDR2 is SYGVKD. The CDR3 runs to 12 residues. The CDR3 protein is CAISTTMTEAFF. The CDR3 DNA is TGTGCCATCAGTACAACTATGACTGAAGCTTTCTTT.

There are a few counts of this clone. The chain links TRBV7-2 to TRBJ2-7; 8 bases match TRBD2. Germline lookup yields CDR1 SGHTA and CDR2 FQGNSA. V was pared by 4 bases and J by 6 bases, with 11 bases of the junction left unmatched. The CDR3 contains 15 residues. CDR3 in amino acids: CASSYGTAGGAEQYF. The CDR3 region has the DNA TGTGCCAGCAGCTACGGCACTGCGGGGGGCGCCGAGCAGTACTTC.

CDR3 coding DNA: TGTGCCAGCAGGCAGACAGATCGTCTATTTACCGCCCAGCATTTT. This codes for CASRQTDRLFTAQHF. The chain employs TRBV6-5 and TRBJ1-5; weak D call: TRBD1 (5 bases). With 6 bases removed from V and 11 bases from J, the gap between germline ends came to 23 bases. The germline V gene has CDR1 MNHEY and CDR2 SVGAGI. This CDR3 region has 15 residues.

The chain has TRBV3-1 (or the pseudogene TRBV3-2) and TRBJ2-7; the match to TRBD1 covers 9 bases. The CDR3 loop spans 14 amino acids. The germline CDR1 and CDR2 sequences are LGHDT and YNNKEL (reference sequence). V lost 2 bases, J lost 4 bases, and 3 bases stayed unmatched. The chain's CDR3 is CASSQPGQGYEQYF. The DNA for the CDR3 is TGTGCCAGCAGCCAACCGGGACAGGGTTACGAGCAGTACTTC.

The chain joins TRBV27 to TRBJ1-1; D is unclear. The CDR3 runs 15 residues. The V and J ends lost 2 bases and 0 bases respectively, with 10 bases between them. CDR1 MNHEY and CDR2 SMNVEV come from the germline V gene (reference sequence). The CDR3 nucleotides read TGTGCCAGCAGTTTAGGGAGTTCCCTGAACACTGAAGCTTTCTTT. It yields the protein CASSLGSSLNTEAFF.

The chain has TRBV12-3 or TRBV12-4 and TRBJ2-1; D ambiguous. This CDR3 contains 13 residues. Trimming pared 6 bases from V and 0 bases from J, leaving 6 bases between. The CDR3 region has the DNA TGTGCCAGCAGCTATAGCTCCTACAATGAGCAGTTCTTC. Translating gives CASSYSSYNEQFF.

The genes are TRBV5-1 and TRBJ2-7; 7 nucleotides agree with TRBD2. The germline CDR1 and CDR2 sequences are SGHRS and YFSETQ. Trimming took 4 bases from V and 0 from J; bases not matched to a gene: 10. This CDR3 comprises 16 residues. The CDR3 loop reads CASSTIPSGSSYEQYF. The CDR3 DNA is TGCGCCAGCAGCACAATACCTAGCGGAAGCTCCTACGAGCAGTACTTC.

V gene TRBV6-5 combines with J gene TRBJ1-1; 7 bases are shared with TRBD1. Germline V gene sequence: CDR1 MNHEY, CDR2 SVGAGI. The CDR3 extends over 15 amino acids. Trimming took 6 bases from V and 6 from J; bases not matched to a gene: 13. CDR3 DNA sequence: TGTGCCAGCAGGGACCCTAACAGGGGAAGGCCTGAAGCTTTCTTT. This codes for CASRDPNRGRPEAFF.

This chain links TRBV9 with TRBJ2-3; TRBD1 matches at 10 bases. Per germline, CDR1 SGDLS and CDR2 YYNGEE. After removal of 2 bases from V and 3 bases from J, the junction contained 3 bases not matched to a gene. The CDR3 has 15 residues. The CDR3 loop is CASSVTGGATDTQYF. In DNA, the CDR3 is TGTGCCAGCAGCGTGACAGGGGGCGCAACAGATACGCAGTATTTT.

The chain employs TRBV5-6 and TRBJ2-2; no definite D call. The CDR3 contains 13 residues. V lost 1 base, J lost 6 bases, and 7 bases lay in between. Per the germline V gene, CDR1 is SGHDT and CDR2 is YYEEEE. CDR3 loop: CASSLISSGELFF. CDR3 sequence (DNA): TGTGCCAGCAGCTTGATATCTTCCGGGGAGCTGTTTTTT.

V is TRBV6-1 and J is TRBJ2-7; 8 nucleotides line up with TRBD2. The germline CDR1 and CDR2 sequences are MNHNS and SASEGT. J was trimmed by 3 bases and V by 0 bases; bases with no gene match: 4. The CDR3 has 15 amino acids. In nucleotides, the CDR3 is TGTGCCAGCAGTGAAGCGCGGGGACTAGGCTACGAGCAGTACTTC. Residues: CASSEARGLGYEQYF.

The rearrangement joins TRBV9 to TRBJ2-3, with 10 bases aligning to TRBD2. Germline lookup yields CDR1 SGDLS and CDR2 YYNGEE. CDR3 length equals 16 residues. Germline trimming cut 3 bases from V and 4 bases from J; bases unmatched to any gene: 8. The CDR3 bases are TGTGCCAGCAGCGCAAAGCTAGCGGGAGTTGCAGATACGCAGTATTTT. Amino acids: CASSAKLAGVADTQYF.

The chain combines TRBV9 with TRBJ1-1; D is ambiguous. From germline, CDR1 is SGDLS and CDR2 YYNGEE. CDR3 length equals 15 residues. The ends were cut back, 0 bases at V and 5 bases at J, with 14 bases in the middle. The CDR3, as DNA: TGTGCCAGCAGCGTAGTTCCCGGGGTTGAAACTGAAGCTTTCTTT. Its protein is CASSVVPGVETEAFF.

The chain's CDR3 is CASSFEDKDEAFF. Here the CDR3 DNA reads TGTGCCAGCAGTTTTGAGGATAAAGATGAAGCTTTCTTT. The chain uses TRBV28 and TRBJ1-1; D gene unclear. The germline V and J ends were trimmed by 3 bases and 7 bases, with 12 bases remaining between them. The CDR3 length is 13 residues. Germline V gives CDR1 MDHEN, CDR2 SYDVKM.

CDR3: CASSPTQWEGYTF. DNA of the CDR3: TGTGCCAGCAGTCCTACGCAGTGGGAGGGCTACACCTTC. The chain couples TRBV27 to TRBJ1-2, with D hard to call. CDR1 and CDR2 from the germline V gene are MNHEY and SMNVEV (reference sequence). Trimming stripped 5 bases from V and 8 bases from J, with 15 bases between. The CDR3 length is 13 residues.

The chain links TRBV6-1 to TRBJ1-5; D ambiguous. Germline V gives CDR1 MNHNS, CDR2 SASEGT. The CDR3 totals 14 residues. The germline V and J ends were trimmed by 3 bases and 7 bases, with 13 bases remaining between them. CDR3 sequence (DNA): TGTGCCAGCAGTGACCTACTCTCGATGCAGCCCCAGCATTTT. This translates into CASSDLLSMQPQHF.